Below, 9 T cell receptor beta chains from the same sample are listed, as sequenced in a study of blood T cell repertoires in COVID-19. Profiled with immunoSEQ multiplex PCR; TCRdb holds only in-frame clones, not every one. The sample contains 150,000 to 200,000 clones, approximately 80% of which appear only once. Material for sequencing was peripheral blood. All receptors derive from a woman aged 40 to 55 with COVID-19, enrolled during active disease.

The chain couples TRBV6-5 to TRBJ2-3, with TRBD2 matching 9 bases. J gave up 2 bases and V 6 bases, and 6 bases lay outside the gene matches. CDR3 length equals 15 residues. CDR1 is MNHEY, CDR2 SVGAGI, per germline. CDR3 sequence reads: CASSRGLAATDTQYF. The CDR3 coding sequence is TGTGCCAGCAGCCGGGGACTAGCCGCCACAGATACGCAGTATTTT.

CDR3 residues: CASSFNRDTDTQYF. CDR3 nucleotide sequence: TGTGCCAGCAGCTTCAATCGGGACACAGATACGCAGTATTTT. This sequence joins TRBV11-2 and TRBJ2-3; D perhaps matches TRBD2 (5 bases). Per germline, CDR1 SGHAT and CDR2 FQNNGV. This CDR3 region has 14 residues. Trimming shortened V by 3 bases and J by 2 bases, and 9 bases separated the two germline ends.

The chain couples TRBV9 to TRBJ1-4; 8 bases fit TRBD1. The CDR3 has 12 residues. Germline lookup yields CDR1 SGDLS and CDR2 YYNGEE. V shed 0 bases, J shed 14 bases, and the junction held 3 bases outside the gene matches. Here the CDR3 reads CASSVDGQGLFF. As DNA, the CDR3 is TGTGCCAGCAGCGTAGACGGACAGGGCCTGTTTTTT.

CDR3 residues: CASSYSTGELFF. In DNA form, the CDR3 reads TGTGCCAGCAGCTATAGCACCGGGGAGCTGTTTTTT. V usage is TRBV7-9 and J usage is TRBJ2-2; no reliable D call. The CDR3 runs to 12 residues. In germline, CDR1 is SEHNR, CDR2 FQNEAQ (reference sequence). Trimming pared 4 bases from V and 4 bases from J, leaving 4 bases between.

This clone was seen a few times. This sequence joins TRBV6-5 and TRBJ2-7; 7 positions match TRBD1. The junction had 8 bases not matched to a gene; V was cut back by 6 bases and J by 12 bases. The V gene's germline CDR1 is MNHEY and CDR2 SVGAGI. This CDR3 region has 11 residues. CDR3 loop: CASSLDRVMYF. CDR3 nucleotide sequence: TGTGCCAGCAGCCTTGACAGGGTCATGTACTTC.

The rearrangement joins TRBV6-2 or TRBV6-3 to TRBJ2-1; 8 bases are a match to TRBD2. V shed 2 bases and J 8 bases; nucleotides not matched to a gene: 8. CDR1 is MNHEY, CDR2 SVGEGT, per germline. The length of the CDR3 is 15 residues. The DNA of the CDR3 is TGTGCCAGCAGTTACACATCGGGGGGGGGCCATGAGCAGTTCTTC. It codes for CASSYTSGGGHEQFF.

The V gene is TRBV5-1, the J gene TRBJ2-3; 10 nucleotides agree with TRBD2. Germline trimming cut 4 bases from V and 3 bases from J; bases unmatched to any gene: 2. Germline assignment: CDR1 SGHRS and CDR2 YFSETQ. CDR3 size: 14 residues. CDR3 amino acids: CASSVGLATDTQYF. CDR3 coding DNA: TGCGCCAGCAGCGTGGGACTAGCGACAGATACGCAGTATTTT.

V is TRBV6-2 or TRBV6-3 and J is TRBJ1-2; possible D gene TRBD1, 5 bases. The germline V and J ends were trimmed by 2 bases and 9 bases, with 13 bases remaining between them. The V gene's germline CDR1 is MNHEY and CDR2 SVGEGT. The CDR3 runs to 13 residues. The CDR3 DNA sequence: TGTGCCAGCAGTTACGGGCAGGGCGTTCGCTACACCTTC. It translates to CASSYGQGVRYTF.

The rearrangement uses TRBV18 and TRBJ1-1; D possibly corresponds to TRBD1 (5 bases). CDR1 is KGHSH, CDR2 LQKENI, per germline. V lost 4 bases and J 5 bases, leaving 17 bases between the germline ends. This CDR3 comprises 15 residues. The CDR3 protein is CASSRGVRGRTEAFF. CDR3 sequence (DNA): TGTGCCAGCTCACGGGGAGTCCGGGGGAGGACTGAAGCTTTCTTT.